This record concerns one T cell receptor (beta chain) sequence. Antigen: not known. Trimming removed 3 bases from V and 3 bases from J, with 17 bases in between. The CDR3 consists of 17 residues. Looked up from germline, CDR1 is MNHEY and CDR2 is SMNVEV (reference sequence). This sample is drawn from a study of T cell repertoires in cytomegalovirus infection. Study as a whole: Recently identified HLA-C-restricted CMV epitopes were used, and well-studied HLA-B-restricted CMV epitopes were used as well. Based on public TCR beta signatures, there were indications of CMV infection and of a matching HLA type.

General study points: It was HLA-C-restricted CMV-specific TCR beta clonotypes that dominated the response ex vivo. Cumulative frequency of public TCR beta families picked out carriers of CMV plus the relevant HLA.

From the reads, TCRdb called clonotypes with MiXCR, one entry per CDR3 protein. In the table there are some 940,000 distinct CDR3 sequences, more than 25% of which are singletons. The sequencing here drew on cultured CD8+ T cells from PBMCs, taken from culture after CMV antigen stimulation. This chain joins TRBV27 and TRBJ1-4; D not resolved. The receptor was derived from a human donor in good health (CMV status not recorded). Some clones in this sample may be carry-over from other donors' samples. As DNA, the CDR3 is TGTGCCAGCAGTTTTTCCGTTGGATCTTGGGCTAATGAAAAACTGTTTTTT. Amino acid sequence: CASSFSVGSWANEKLFF. Based on the CDR3 plus reference TRBV27 and TRBJ1-4, the full variable domain is EAQVTQNPRYLITVTGKKLTVTCSQNMNHEYMSWYRQDPGLGLRQIYYSMNVEVTDKGDVPEGYKVSRKEKRNFPLILESPSPNQTSLYFCASSFSVGSWANEKLFFGSGTQLSVL.